This paragraph covers one TCR beta chain sequence. The clone's antigen remains unknown. Per-base quality was not reported, and no clone a single base away is much larger than it. The entry originates in a study of blood T cell repertoires in COVID-19 (dated by TCRdb to the early 2020s). Context from the whole study: Samples covering the acute and convalescent phases of COVID-19 were provided by collaborators in the United States, Italy and Spain. The samples were drawn from the first 160 participants of the ongoing ImmuneRACE study and from 950 to 1,500 subjects provided by 6 global collaborators. The repertoires were made available in a free public database intended to serve as a resource for research on the immune response to SARS-CoV-2. Subjects who had been exposed to COVID-19, were actively infected with it, or had recovered from it provided the deeply sampled blood TCRbeta repertoires that made up the dataset. Nearly every sample came with metadata listing a de-identified subject ID, COVID-19 status, age in years and sex. The material from the prospective study consisted of cDNA or gDNA derived from T cells, B-cell-depleted T cells, or PBMCs. HLA class I and class II types, where available, came from metadata supplied by the sample provider rather than from assay-based typing.

Each collaborating institution followed its own protocols to collect whole blood in K2EDTA tubes. For TCRbeta analysis, collaborators shipped samples as frozen whole blood, isolated PBMCs, or DNA extracted from either of those sample types. The immunoSEQ Assay, a bias-controlled multiplex PCR, was used to amplify TCRbeta CDR3 regions from genomic DNA. From the authors' description of their analysis: The number of nucleated cells in each sample was estimated by amplification of reference gene primers within the assay. Sequence reads were collapsed and filtered to measure the absolute abundance of every unique TCRbeta CDR3 rearrangement. For each sample, productive Simpson clonality was calculated as the square root of Simpson's diversity index over productive rearrangements. TCRdb stores this immuneACCESS table with in-frame sequences only. Part of the clones is absent; in the studies checked, under half of the shortfall reflects unresolved V genes, and no reason is known for the rest. The DNA gave D and trimming, while V, J and clone size come from that table. This sample lists 210,000 or so clones; 89% were detected once. The ten largest account for about 6.7% of the sample.

The CDR3 numbers 16 residues from cysteine through phenylalanine. The only DNA kept is the CDR3, 48 bases in frame from the first base. Trimming removed 4 bases from V and 3 bases from J; the gene matches leave 13 bases unexplained. CDR1 and CDR2 are drawn from the germline V gene (reference sequence): GTSNPN, SVGIG. The study at large found these results: How much clinical and demographic metadata was included differed by source and by participant, and the metadata was provided uncurated.

The sequence joins TRBV30 to TRBJ2-7; TRBD1 matches 9 bases in the middle. The receptor's source is a man aged 35-49 years with acute or convalescent COVID-19. The sequenced sample was peripheral blood. The nucleotides read TGTGCCTGGACCCCCGGACCCTCGACAGGGGGCTACGAGCAGTACTTC. Translation gives CAWTPGPSTGGYEQYF.